Sequencing of this TCR beta chain was carried out in a study of blood T cell repertoires in COVID-19. Generated by immunoSEQ multiplex PCR, the TCRdb table keeps only in-frame clones and is missing some. This table holds around 67,000 clones, 84% found once. V was trimmed by 1 base and J by 8 bases, leaving 6 bases between them. The CDR3 length is 13 residues. The germline V gene encodes CDR1 SGHTA and CDR2 FQGNSA. The sequence was collected from a man between 65 and 85 years old with acute or convalescent COVID-19. J is TRBJ1-6 and V is TRBV7-2; D unresolved. The sequencing input was peripheral blood. The CDR3 loop reads CASSLERDSPLHF. The CDR3 bases are TGTGCCAGCAGCTTAGAGAGGGATTCACCCCTCCACTTT.